The clone carrying this T cell receptor (beta chain) has a handful of counts. The data were taken from a study of beta chain features in type 1 diabetes. Per germline, CDR1 LGHNT and CDR2 FRNRAP. CDR3 length: 14 amino acids. The V gene lost 9 bases and the J gene lost 4 bases, with 16 bases spanning the gap. Since all of the isolated RNA was reverse transcribed, expressed TCRB transcripts were what got sequenced. Produced via immunoSEQ multiplex PCR; TCRdb's table is partial and in-frame only. The sample has 860,000 or so clones, around a sixth seen once. Sample: naive CD4+ T cells from blood. The sequence was obtained from a woman aged 18-29 years in good health. The rearrangement joins TRBV12-5 to TRBJ2-1, with D maybe TRBD2 (5 bases). The CDR3 region is CARTRDRPYNEQFF. The CDR3 DNA reads TGTGCTAGAACTAGAGATAGGCCTTACAATGAGCAGTTCTTC.